This T cell receptor beta chain comes out of a study of shared clonotypes between healthy human individuals. Turning to the study itself: Sampling drew on donors who were two women and three men aged 18 to 49. The study's findings and limits: Among donors, clonotype sharing was expected to be affected by sequencing depth.

Recent vaccinations or acute infections were absent in the healthy HIV-negative adult donors. Sequencing was performed with immunoSEQ multiplex PCR; in TCRdb, only in-frame clones are kept and a portion is missing. Of some 530,000 clones in the sample, 81% were seen once. A note on this clone: Its antigen remains unidentified.

The CDR3 is made up of 15 amino acids. CDR1 SGDLS and CDR2 YYNGEE come from the germline V gene. V lost 2 bases and J lost 3, with 12 bases in between. The chain is built from TRBV9 and TRBJ1-3; possibly TRBD1 for D (6 bases). The sample was PBMCs. The receptor comes from a woman in her thirties or forties in good health. Some clones in this sample may be carry-over from other donors' samples. The CDR3 sequence: CASSVEPTGGNTIYF. CDR3 coding DNA: TGTGCCAGCAGCGTGGAGCCGACAGGTGGAAACACCATATATTTT.